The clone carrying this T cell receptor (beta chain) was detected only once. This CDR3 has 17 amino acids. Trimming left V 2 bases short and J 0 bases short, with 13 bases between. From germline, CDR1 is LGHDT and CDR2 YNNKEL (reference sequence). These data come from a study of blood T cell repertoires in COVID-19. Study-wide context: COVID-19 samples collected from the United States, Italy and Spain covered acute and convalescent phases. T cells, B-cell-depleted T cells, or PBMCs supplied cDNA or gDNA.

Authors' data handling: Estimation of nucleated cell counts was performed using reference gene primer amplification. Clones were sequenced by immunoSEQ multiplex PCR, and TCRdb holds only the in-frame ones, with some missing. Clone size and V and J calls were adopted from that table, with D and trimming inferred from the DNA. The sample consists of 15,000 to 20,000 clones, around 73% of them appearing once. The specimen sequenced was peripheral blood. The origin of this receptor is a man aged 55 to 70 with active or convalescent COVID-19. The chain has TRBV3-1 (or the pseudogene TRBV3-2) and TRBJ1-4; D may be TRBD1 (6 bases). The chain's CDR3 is CASSQYGTTATNEKLFF. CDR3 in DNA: TGTGCCAGCAGCCAATACGGGACAACCGCAACTAATGAAAAACTGTTTTTT.